This entry concerns a single TCR beta chain. Its antigen remains unidentified. This entry belongs to a study of identical twins. Study observations and caveats: The authors drew conclusions from cross-sectional statistical analysis rather than following the same donors. Diverse VJ usage suggested most zero-insertion clonotypes were not invariant T cells. Models predicted too little out-of-frame TCR alpha sharing in monozygotic twins.

A universal primer site was created by template switching, with the cDNA bearing unique molecular identifiers. TCRdb reprocessed the 5' RACE reads with MiXCR, giving one entry per CDR3 protein. The table records 250,000 to 300,000 distinct CDR3 sequences, more than 8% of them present only once. The V end was cut by 0 bases, the J end by 9 bases, with 12 bases between. The CDR3 loop spans 13 amino acids. Germline loops: CDR1 LGHNA, CDR2 YSLEER. Another study also made use of these data, one on yellow fever vaccine responses in identical twins.

The material sequenced was CD8+ T cells sorted from blood. This sequence was found in a woman in her late teens or twenties in good health. The chain carries TRBV4-3 and TRBJ2-7, with no clear D. The CDR3 region has the DNA TGCGCCAGCAGCCAAGATCTGAACAATCGGCAGTACTTC. Translated, it gives CASSQDLNNRQYF.